The 2 T cell receptor beta chains reported below all come from one sample, sequenced in a study of blood T cell repertoires in COVID-19 (dated by TCRdb to 2018 to 2021). To prepare the library, the immunoSEQ multiplex PCR assay was applied. TCRdb provides this immuneACCESS table in a form limited to in-frame rearrangements. Some clones are lacking; in checked studies, under half of them reflect an unresolved V gene, and why the rest are absent is not known. The sample profile shows roughly 230,000 clones; roughly 85% of them were found once. Around 0.89% of the sample is in the top ten clones. The sample consisted of peripheral blood. These receptors originate from a man in his forties with acute or convalescent COVID-19.

The chain employs TRBV30 and TRBJ1-4, with a possible D match to TRBD1 (5 bases). The CDR3 extends over 14 amino acids. The V gene lost 0 bases and the J gene lost 10 bases, with 15 bases spanning the gap. CDR1 is GTSNPN, CDR2 SVGIG, per germline (reference sequence). The CDR3 protein is CAWSVPFVRGKLFF. DNA for the CDR3: TGTGCCTGGAGTGTCCCATTCGTTAGGGGAAAACTGTTTTTT.

The chain carries TRBV29-1 and TRBJ1-2, with TRBD1 as a possible D gene (6 bases). V shed 7 bases and J shed 0 bases, with 9 bases lying between them. CDR3 size: 12 residues. Per the germline V gene, CDR1 is SQVTM and CDR2 is ANQGSEA. In nucleotides, the CDR3 is TGCAGCGCCCGACAGGCTAACTATGGCTACACCTTC. Its protein is CSARQANYGYTF.